This is a list of T cell receptor beta chains from one sample in a study of cytomegalovirus exposure and HLA in healthy donors. Produced via immunoSEQ multiplex PCR; TCRdb's table is partial and in-frame only. The sample has 200,000 or so clones; over 80% are singletons. Sequenced sample: PBMCs. These receptors were taken from a woman aged 18-29 years in good health and CMV-seronegative. Each CDR3 is given with its conserved first and last residue. The D gene is left open where the match is weak. Rows give clone size only sometimes, using once, few, many, or a class for an expanded clone.

V	size	length	J	D	DNA	CDR3
TRBV6-6	.	16	TRBJ2-7	TRBD2	TGTGCCAGCAGCTCCGGACTAGCGGTTCCTCCCTACGAGCAGTACTTC	CASSSGLAVPPYEQYF
TRBV5-1	.	15	TRBJ1-4	TRBD1	TGCGCCAGCAGCTCTGACGGGACAGGGGCTGAAAAACTGTTTTTT	CASSSDGTGAEKLFF
TRBV19	.	18	TRBJ2-1	TRBD2	TGTGCCAGTACCCCGCCGCTAGCGGGAGGAGGGATTTACAATGAGCAGTTCTTC	CASTPPLAGGGIYNEQFF
TRBV27	.	15	TRBJ2-1	.	TGTGCCAGCAGTTTGTATATACCCGGAGGCGATGAGCAGTTCTTC	CASSLYIPGGDEQFF
TRBV7-2	once	15	TRBJ2-7	TRBD1	TGTGCCAGCAGCCTTGGACAGGGGCACTCCTACGAGCAGTACTTC	CASSLGQGHSYEQYF
TRBV7-2	once	15	TRBJ2-7	.	TGTGCCAGCAGCTTACTGAGCGAACCGGTCAACGAGCAGTACTTC	CASSLLSEPVNEQYF
TRBV19	.	17	TRBJ2-4	TRBD2	TGTGCCAGTAGTACTAAACTAGCGGGAGGGCCGAGAAACATTCAGTACTTC	CASSTKLAGGPRNIQYF
TRBV5-1	.	17	TRBJ2-5	TRBD2	TGCGCCAGCAGCTTGGTACCTAGCGGGGACTACCAAGAGACCCAGTACTTC	CASSLVPSGDYQETQYF
TRBV28	.	15	TRBJ2-7	.	TGTGCCAGCATTAGACGCGGGACAGAATTTGGCGAGCAGTACTTC	CASIRRGTEFGEQYF
TRBV27	once	19	TRBJ2-1	TRBD2	TGTGCCAGCAGTTTATCTCCTAGCGGGAGCCCCATGGGCTACAATGAGCAGTTCTTC	CASSLSPSGSPMGYNEQFF
TRBV19	.	15	TRBJ2-7	TRBD1	TGTGCCAGTAGTATAGGGGACAGGTCCTCCTACGAGCAGTACTTC	CASSIGDRSSYEQYF
TRBV6-4	.	16	TRBJ2-5	TRBD2	TGTGCCAGCAGTGACTCTAGCGGGAGCAACAAAGAGACCCAGTACTTC	CASSDSSGSNKETQYF
TRBV13	few	14	TRBJ2-5	TRBD1	TGTGCCAGCAGCGCGCGCACAGGGGAAGAGACCCAGTACTTC	CASSARTGEETQYF
TRBV5-4	once	15	TRBJ1-2	TRBD1	TGTGCCAGCAGCTTGGGTCCGGACAGGGCGCTTGGCTACACCTTC	CASSLGPDRALGYTF
TRBV25-1	.	11	TRBJ2-3	.	TGTGCCAGCAGTGCCGTTGATACGCAGTATTTT	CASSAVDTQYF
TRBV6-5	once	13	TRBJ1-4	.	TGTGCCAGCAGGTCCCGGGGGTCCGGAAAACTGTTTTTT	CASRSRGSGKLFF